This T cell receptor beta chain emerged from a study of cytotoxic CD8 clonotypes in ibrutinib-treated CLL. Study conclusions and caveats: While tracking circulating CD8+ T-cell counts, baseline clonality exceeded that of age-matched healthy donors.

Note on this clone: No antigen is known for it.

The assay was immunoSEQ multiplex PCR, and TCRdb's table has in-frame clones only and misses some. The sample shows around 70,000 clones, 90% of them seen only once. This TCR was sampled from a human donor with chronic lymphocytic leukemia. The sequenced sample was PBMCs, obtained after 12 months of ibrutinib treatment.

The CDR3 DNA reads as TGTGCCAGCAGTTACTCGTTCACAGGGGCCTATGGCTACACCTTC. Amino acids: CASSYSFTGAYGYTF. This chain joins TRBV6-6 and TRBJ1-2, with 7 bases matching TRBD1. Germline CDR1 MNHNY, CDR2 SVGAGI (reference sequence). J lost 4 bases, V lost 0 bases, and 5 bases had no gene match. The length of the CDR3 is 15 residues.